The entry that follows covers one TCR beta chain sequence. No antigen is known for it. J was trimmed by 6 bases and V by 2 bases; bases with no gene match: 4. Germline loops: CDR1 MNHEY, CDR2 SMNVEV (reference sequence). The CDR3 is 15 residues long. This record belongs to a study of T cells in pancreatic ductal adenocarcinoma. Study conclusions and caveats: Unique clonotypes were around 8-fold more numerous in blood than in tumor.

Data came from immunoSEQ multiplex PCR; TCRdb stores just in-frame clones and leaves some out. The sample carries over 100,000 clones, around 96% recorded once. Surgery without prior neoadjuvant therapy was the treatment of the selected pancreatic ductal adenocarcinoma patients. The V and J genes are TRBV27 and TRBJ1-5, with TRBD1 identical over 10 bases. The receptor comes from a human donor with pancreatic ductal adenocarcinoma. The sequenced sample consisted of PBMCs. Here the CDR3 DNA reads TGTGCCAGCAGTTTACAGGGACAGGGGCTTCAGCCCCAGCATTTT. This encodes CASSLQGQGLQPQHF.